This T cell receptor beta chain was identified during a study of blood T cells in healthy people across ages. Primers used in a second PCR of roughly 7 to 11 cycles were a sample-barcoded 5' primer and a J-beta primer mix. A single record per CDR3 protein comes from TCRdb applying MiXCR to the 5' RACE reads. The sample has about 1 million distinct CDR3 sequences, 45% seen once. Healthy individuals of Caucasian origin from Russia, aged roughly 6 to 95, served as donors. Donors each provided about 10 milliliters of peripheral blood. Researchers isolated at least 7 million PBMCs per sample. Extraction of total RNA produced a minimum of 5 micrograms from each sample. Germline V gives CDR1 SGHAT, CDR2 FQNNGV. J lost 6 bases, V lost 5 bases, and 7 bases had no gene match. The CDR3 length is 15 residues.

The sequenced material came from blood. This TCR was recovered from a woman aged 55-75 years in good health. The chain combines TRBV11-2 with TRBJ1-5; 10 bases are a match to TRBD1. The CDR3 loop is CASSIGTGETQPQHF. The CDR3 nucleotides read TGTGCCAGCAGCATCGGGACAGGGGAAACTCAGCCCCAGCATTTT.